This T cell receptor (beta chain) was captured in a study of beta chain features in type 1 diabetes. The overall study: Regarding age, gender and cell yields, patients proved similar to healthy donors. Whole-study findings and limits: For Type 1 diabetes patients, all four CD4+ subsets carried TCRB CDR3s that were moderately but significantly shorter. Compared with healthy donors, patients appeared to share more similar naive, central memory and regulatory TCRB repertoires.

With regard to this clone: Its antigen is not known.

The study reverse transcribed the entire isolated RNA, so it sequenced expressed TCRB transcripts. Data came from immunoSEQ multiplex PCR; TCRdb stores just in-frame clones and leaves some out. The table lists 50,000 or so clones, less than 55% of them singletons, with approximately 1.5% in the top ten. Germline CDR1 SGHRS, CDR2 YFSETQ. With 3 bases clipped from V and 6 bases from J, the junction kept 8 bases outside the gene matches. The CDR3 runs 16 residues. Each sorted fraction was over 98% pure. The chain recombines TRBV5-1 with TRBJ2-1; TRBD1 matches 11 bases. Sequencing was carried out using Tregs from blood. This TCR came from a young man with type 1 diabetes. The CDR3 protein is CASSWRPGQGVNEQFF. In nucleotides, the CDR3 is TGCGCCAGCAGCTGGAGACCGGGACAGGGGGTCAATGAGCAGTTCTTC.